These 6 T cell receptor beta chains share one sample of origin, sequenced in a study of blood T cell repertoires in COVID-19. Method: immunoSEQ multiplex PCR; TCRdb's copy keeps in-frame clones and lacks some. The sample yields nearly 110,000 clones, over 80% seen once. Sequencing used peripheral blood. The receptors here all came from a woman in her twenties or thirties with acute or convalescent COVID-19.

The rearrangement links TRBV6-5 to TRBJ2-7, with D perhaps TRBD1 (6 bases). Trimming stripped 3 bases from V and 3 bases from J, with 12 bases between. The CDR3 runs 14 residues. Germline V CDR1 and CDR2: MNHEY, SVGAGI. The CDR3, as DNA: TGTGCCAGCAGTTATACGGACAGACTCTACGAGCAGTACTTC. Amino acids: CASSYTDRLYEQYF.

This chain uses TRBV1 with TRBJ2-1; the D call of TRBD2 is as the table states it, not checked on the DNA. TRBV1 is a pseudogene segment. The CDR3 is 16 residues long. CDR3 coding DNA: TGCACCAGCAGCCATCCAAGCGGGGGGTTCTACAATGAGCAGTTCTTC. This sequence encodes CTSSHPSGGFYNEQFF.

The chain recombines TRBV4-1 with TRBJ2-7, with D maybe TRBD2 (6 bases). V lost 1 base and J 0 bases, leaving 19 bases between the germline ends. The CDR3 consists of 18 residues. Germline V gene lookup returns CDR1 MGHRA and CDR2 YSYEKL. CDR3 in amino acids: CASSQGTSSGGVSYEQYF. The CDR3 region has the DNA TGCGCCAGCAGCCAAGGAACATCATCTGGCGGGGTCTCCTACGAGCAGTACTTC.

The V gene is TRBV19, the J gene TRBJ1-3, with D uncertain. Germline V gives CDR1 LNHDA, CDR2 SQIVND (reference sequence). This CDR3 spans 14 amino acids. The V end lost 3 bases, the J end lost 4 bases, and 10 bases lay between the germline ends. The CDR3 DNA is TGTGCCAGTAGTATTGGAGCGTACGGAAACACCATATATTTT. Protein sequence: CASSIGAYGNTIYF.

V gene TRBV7-2 combines with J gene TRBJ1-2; no clear D gene. Trimming pared 0 bases from V and 8 bases from J, leaving 10 bases between. The germline V gene encodes CDR1 SGHTA and CDR2 FQGNSA. The CDR3 consists of 13 residues. CDR3 in amino acids: CASSLAPRAGYTF. CDR3 coding DNA: TGTGCCAGCAGCTTAGCGCCACGAGCCGGCTACACCTTC.

The CDR3 loop reads CASSPISTDTQYF. As DNA, the CDR3 is TGTGCCAGCAGCCCCATCAGCACAGATACGCAGTATTTT. The genes are TRBV4-2 and TRBJ2-3, with no clear D. The V end lost 4 bases, the J end lost 0 bases, and 5 bases lay between the germline ends. Germline V gene data show CDR1 as LGHNA and CDR2 as YNFKEQ. CDR3 size: 13 residues.